Listed below are T cell receptor beta chains from one sample, sequenced in a study of PD-1 blockade in classical Hodgkin lymphoma. The method was immunoSEQ multiplex PCR; TCRdb's version includes in-frame clones alone and lacks a portion of them. There are 20,000 to 25,000 clones in the sample; over 65% occur only once, and about a fifth lies in the top ten. This specimen consisted of peripheral blood mononuclear cells (PBMCs), obtained before the fourth cycle of nivolumab. Every receptor here comes from a human donor with classical Hodgkin lymphoma. CDR3s include the opening cysteine and the closing phenylalanine or tryptophan. Each record gives: V gene, D gene, clone size, J gene, CDR3 protein, CDR3 DNA. D genes are given only for firm matches. Not every row has a clone size; where given, it reads once, few, many or a size class.

V: TRBV2; D: TRBD2; size: -; J: TRBJ2-7; CDR3: CASNPTSGDYEQYF; DNA: TGTGCCAGCAACCCGACTAGCGGTGACTACGAGCAGTACTTC
V: TRBV13; D: -; size: -; J: TRBJ1-1; CDR3: CASSFGLNTEAFF; DNA: TGTGCCAGCAGCTTCGGGCTGAACACTGAAGCTTTCTTT
V: TRBV29-1; D: TRBD2; size: -; J: TRBJ2-5; CDR3: CSVAPGLAGSRQETQYF; DNA: TGCAGCGTTGCCCCGGGACTAGCGGGTTCCCGCCAAGAGACCCAGTACTTC
V: TRBV7-6; D: -; size: few; J: TRBJ1-3; CDR3: CASSSPHGSGNTIYF; DNA: TGTGCCAGCAGCTCCCCTCATGGGAGTGGAAACACCATATATTTT
V: TRBV19; D: TRBD2; size: -; J: TRBJ2-7; CDR3: CASSLAGGRGEQYF; DNA: TGTGCCAGTAGCCTAGCGGGAGGAAGGGGTGAGCAGTACTTC
V: TRBV5-1; D: TRBD2; size: few; J: TRBJ2-7; CDR3: CASSLVRGSLNEQYF; DNA: TGCGCCAGCAGCTTGGTGCGGGGGTCCCTGAACGAGCAGTACTTC
V: TRBV5-1; D: -; size: -; J: TRBJ2-5; CDR3: CASSSGDPQETQYF; DNA: TGCGCCAGCAGCTCGGGGGACCCCCAAGAGACCCAGTACTTC
V: TRBV5-1; D: -; size: -; J: TRBJ1-1; CDR3: CASSPGTIPFF; DNA: TGCGCCAGCAGCCCGGGGACGATACCTTTCTTT
V: TRBV25-1; D: -; size: -; J: TRBJ2-5; CDR3: CAGSPIPRGVQETQYF; DNA: TGTGCCGGCAGTCCCATCCCCCGGGGCGTTCAAGAGACCCAGTACTTC
V: TRBV18; D: TRBD2; size: -; J: TRBJ2-3; CDR3: CASARTSGTDTQYF; DNA: TGTGCCAGCGCCCGGACTAGCGGCACAGATACGCAGTATTTT
V: TRBV29-1; D: TRBD1; size: -; J: TRBJ2-3; CDR3: CSVEDRDRGQYTQYF; DNA: TGCAGCGTTGAAGATAGGGACAGGGGGCAATATACGCAGTATTTT
V: TRBV6-1; D: TRBD1; size: -; J: TRBJ2-3; CDR3: CASNNGQVGTDTQYF; DNA: TGTGCCAGCAATAATGGACAGGTCGGCACAGATACGCAGTATTTT
V: TRBV9; D: TRBD2; size: -; J: TRBJ2-2; CDR3: CASSVAFLLTGGTGELFF; DNA: TGTGCCAGCAGCGTAGCTTTTTTGTTAACGGGAGGCACCGGGGAGCTGTTTTTT
V: TRBV27; D: -; size: few; J: TRBJ1-1; CDR3: CASSPRPDRYDTEAFF; DNA: TGTGCCAGCAGTCCAAGACCCGACAGGTACGACACTGAAGCTTTCTTT
V: TRBV4-1; D: TRBD1; size: medium-sized; J: TRBJ1-3; CDR3: CASSQPTGDRHNPGNTIYF; DNA: TGCGCCAGCAGCCAACCGACTGGGGACAGGCACAACCCGGGTAACACCATATATTTT
V: TRBV14; D: -; size: -; J: TRBJ1-2; CDR3: CASSPASRGGYTF; DNA: TGTGCCAGCAGCCCTGCCAGCCGGGGTGGCTACACCTTC
V: TRBV5-4; D: -; size: -; J: TRBJ2-7; CDR3: CASSLAYEQYF; DNA: TGTGCCAGCAGCTTGGCCTACGAGCAGTACTTC
V: TRBV5-1; D: TRBD1; size: once; J: TRBJ2-2; CDR3: CASSQTGVNTGELFF; DNA: TGCGCCAGCAGCCAGACAGGGGTGAACACCGGGGAGCTGTTTTTT
V: TRBV28; D: TRBD1; size: -; J: TRBJ1-5; CDR3: CASSRDRPWPQHF; DNA: TGTGCCAGCAGCAGGGACAGGCCTTGGCCCCAGCATTTT
V: TRBV10-2; D: -; size: -; J: TRBJ2-6; CDR3: CASISGIAGANVLTF; DNA: TGCGCCAGCATAAGTGGAATAGCTGGGGCCAACGTCCTGACTTTC
V: TRBV19; D: TRBD1; size: -; J: TRBJ2-1; CDR3: CASGQGAVALQFF; DNA: TGTGCCAGTGGACAGGGGGCGGTCGCCCTGCAGTTCTTC
V: TRBV18; D: -; size: -; J: TRBJ1-3; CDR3: CASSPFQGPHGNTIYF; DNA: TGTGCCAGCTCACCCTTCCAGGGGCCGCATGGAAACACCATATATTTT
V: TRBV27; D: TRBD1; size: -; J: TRBJ2-3; CDR3: CASRDSDRATDTQYF; DNA: TGTGCCAGCAGAGACTCGGACAGGGCCACAGATACGCAGTATTTT
V: TRBV27; D: TRBD2; size: -; J: TRBJ2-3; CDR3: CASISRELDTQYF; DNA: TGTGCCAGCATCTCGCGGGAGTTAGATACGCAGTATTTT
V: TRBV6-1; D: -; size: -; J: TRBJ2-3; CDR3: CASTPREPFTDTQYF; DNA: TGTGCCAGCACGCCGAGAGAACCCTTCACAGATACGCAGTATTTT
V: TRBV10-3; D: -; size: few; J: TRBJ2-7; CDR3: CAISRSGSSYEQYF; DNA: TGTGCCATCAGCCGTAGTGGGAGCTCCTACGAGCAGTACTTC
V: TRBV27; D: -; size: -; J: TRBJ2-4; CDR3: CASSLRGAKNIQYF; DNA: TGTGCCAGCAGTTTACGGGGGGCCAAAAACATTCAGTACTTC
V: TRBV18; D: TRBD1; size: once; J: TRBJ2-7; CDR3: CASTGQASYEQYF; DNA: TGTGCCAGCACTGGACAGGCGTCCTACGAGCAGTACTTC
V: TRBV30; D: -; size: -; J: TRBJ1-6; CDR3: CAWSVGRPPLHF; DNA: TGTGCCTGGAGTGTAGGCAGGCCGCCCCTCCACTTT
V: TRBV18; D: -; size: -; J: TRBJ1-2; CDR3: CASSPLGHRGYTF; DNA: TGTGCCAGCTCACCATTAGGACATAGGGGCTACACCTTC
V: TRBV2; D: TRBD1; size: few; J: TRBJ2-2; CDR3: CASITGGLNTGELFF; DNA: TGTGCCAGCATTACAGGGGGACTGAACACCGGGGAGCTGTTTTTT
V: TRBV5-1; D: -; size: -; J: TRBJ2-3; CDR3: CASSLGGLGDTQYF; DNA: TGCGCCAGCAGCTTAGGGGGGCTGGGGGATACGCAGTATTTT
V: TRBV6-6; D: TRBD2; size: -; J: TRBJ2-5; CDR3: CASSYPLAVPQETQYF; DNA: TGTGCCAGCAGTTACCCACTAGCGGTACCCCAAGAGACCCAGTACTTC
V: TRBV5-1; D: -; size: -; J: TRBJ2-1; CDR3: CASSETSSSYNEQFF; DNA: TGCGCCAGCAGCGAAACTAGTAGTTCCTACAATGAGCAGTTCTTC
V: TRBV6-5; D: TRBD2; size: -; J: TRBJ2-7; CDR3: CASSSTSGSGGPYF; DNA: TGTGCCAGCAGTTCTACTAGCGGGAGTGGAGGGCCGTACTTC
V: TRBV30; D: -; size: -; J: TRBJ1-2; CDR3: CASGRNYGYTF; DNA: TGTGCCTCCGGTCGAAACTATGGCTACACCTTC
V: TRBV10-3; D: -; size: -; J: TRBJ1-5; CDR3: CAISESGGSSQPQHF; DNA: TGTGCCATCAGTGAGTCAGGGGGAAGTAGTCAGCCCCAGCATTTT
V: TRBV11-2; D: TRBD2; size: -; J: TRBJ2-7; CDR3: CASSAGTSGIRSYEQYF; DNA: TGTGCCAGCAGTGCCGGGACTAGCGGGATTAGGTCCTACGAGCAGTACTTC
V: TRBV13; D: -; size: -; J: TRBJ2-7; CDR3: CASSPTVNRGASPYEQYF; DNA: TGTGCCAGCAGTCCGACTGTCAACCGGGGCGCGAGCCCCTACGAGCAGTACTTC